Listed below are T cell receptor beta chains from one sample, sequenced in a study of blood T cell repertoires in COVID-19. Clones were sequenced by immunoSEQ multiplex PCR, and TCRdb holds only the in-frame ones, with some missing. The sample lists some 460,000 clones; 70% to 90% were seen once. The sequencing sample was made of PBMCs or T cells enriched from blood (not recorded which). The receptors were sampled from a woman between 18 and 29 years old with acute COVID-19. Each CDR3 is given with its conserved first and last residue.

>TRBJ2-2|TRBV5-5
CASSLRQGRNTGELFF
>TRBJ1-3|TRBV19
CASRSTELYSGNTIYF
>TRBJ1-5|TRBV4-1
CASSHSPSGQPQHF
>TRBJ1-3|TRBV18
CASSPPDRNSGNTIYF
>TRBJ2-5|TRBV6-1
CASSEGVIWETQYF
>TRBJ1-2|TRBV28
CASSLWGQSYGYTF
>TRBJ2-7|TRBV10-3
CAISEGASGIYEQYF
>TRBJ1-1|TRBV6-5
CASSYTVYTEAFF
>TRBJ2-7|TRBV7-9
CASSFQGLGYEQYF
>TRBJ1-3|TRBV30
CAWSVSGSNRNTIYF
>TRBJ1-4|TRBV19
CASSQANVKEKLFF
>TRBJ2-1|TRBV28
CASSFPPGTSAYNEQFF
>TRBJ1-5|TRBV7-9
CASSPAPGGDQPQHF
>TRBJ2-7|TRBV2
CASIPRTSGYNEQYF
>TRBJ2-1|TRBV20-1
CSGLANEQFF
>TRBJ1-2|TRBV11-2
CASSPQAVSGYTF
>TRBJ1-1|TRBV18
CASSPSTGVDTEAFF
>TRBJ2-5|TRBV6-1
CASSEFVQGARETQYF
>TRBJ2-7|TRBV30
CAWSVQAGPYEQYF
>TRBJ1-1|TRBV30
CAWSQVFMNTEAFF
>TRBJ2-3|TRBV19
CASSKETVSDTQYF
>TRBJ1-6|TRBV19
CASSPTNSPLHF
>TRBJ2-1|TRBV15
CATSRDFGQGIHEQFF
>TRBJ1-2|TRBV12-5
CASGFRTGANYGYTF
>TRBJ2-2|TRBV13
CASSDLGTDTGELFF
>TRBJ1-6|TRBV4-2
CASSQGGTAAFGDSPLHF
>TRBJ1-1|TRBV5-1
CASSLAYRNTEAFF
>TRBJ2-7|TRBV18
CASSSGPPGNYEQYF
>TRBJ1-1|TRBV18
CASSPQNDREAFF
>TRBJ2-1|TRBV4-3
CASSQEWASGSFGEQFF
>TRBJ2-1|TRBV3-1/TRBV3-2
CASSQGTLTILYNEQFF
>TRBJ2-1|TRBV28
CASINRGYNEQFF
>TRBJ1-2|TRBV29-1
CSAPDSNYGYTF
>TRBJ1-2|TRBV7-9
CASSSGTGAVYGYTF
>TRBJ1-2|TRBV21-1
CASSKGRTGLDYGYTF
>TRBJ1-2|TRBV27
CASSFSPGNYGYTF
>TRBJ1-2|TRBV4-2
CASSQARDRGDYGYTF
>TRBJ2-2|TRBV5-4
CASSNLPSGDTGELFF
>TRBJ2-5|TRBV27
CASSRDRGTQETQYF
>TRBJ1-1|TRBV5-5
CASSLPRGTEAFF
>TRBJ1-6|TRBV18
CASSPPVRRGVSPLHF
>TRBJ2-7|TRBV18
CASSLGTGKNEQYF
>TRBJ1-1|TRBV28
CASTSSAANTEAFF
>TRBJ1-4|TRBV5-1
CASSLEGQPTNEKLFF
>TRBJ2-7|TRBV28
CASSFGRGFYEQYF
>TRBJ2-1|TRBV3-1/TRBV3-2
CASSQNVGLLYNEQFF
>TRBJ2-2|TRBV11-2
CASSRVGGAGELFF
>TRBJ2-1|TRBV24-1
CATSDSGTGVNNEQFF
>TRBJ2-5|TRBV27
CASSLGRGGETQYF